What follows are 31 T cell receptor beta chains derived from one specimen sequenced in a study of T cell repertoires in cytomegalovirus infection. Each CDR3 protein gets one entry after TCRdb re-called the reads with MiXCR. The sample has a few hundred thousand distinct CDR3 sequences, around a tenth seen once; the top ten hold about 4.5%. Sample: PBMCs. All receptors derive from a human donor in good health (CMV status not recorded). Some clones in this sample may be carry-over from other donors' samples.

V usage is TRBV7-9 and J usage is TRBJ1-1; 7 bases agree with TRBD1. Trimming removed 7 bases from V and 1 base from J; junction bases left unmatched: 3. The V gene's germline CDR1 is SEHNR and CDR2 FQNEAQ (reference sequence). This CDR3 has 13 amino acids. The CDR3 DNA is TGTGCCAGCATTGGACAGGCGAACACTGAAGCTTTCTTT. As protein: CASIGQANTEAFF.

This clonotype was detected ten times or more. This sequence joins TRBV7-2 and TRBJ1-6; D is undetermined. CDR3 size: 16 residues. The V gene's germline CDR1 is SGHTA and CDR2 FQGNSA. V lost 2 bases, J lost 1 base, and 9 bases lay in between. The CDR3: CASSLKTGSYNSPLHF. The CDR3 DNA reads TGTGCCAGCAGCTTAAAAACGGGTTCCTATAATTCACCCCTCCACTTT.

The chain combines TRBV7-3 with TRBJ1-2; 7 nucleotides line up with TRBD1. Per germline, CDR1 SGHTA and CDR2 FQGTGA. V shed 4 bases, J shed 3 bases, and the junction held 2 bases outside the gene matches. The CDR3 contains 13 residues. Here the CDR3 reads CASSSQGYYGYTF. The CDR3 DNA follows: TGTGCCAGCAGCTCACAGGGGTACTATGGCTACACCTTC.

The J gene is TRBJ2-2, the V gene TRBV20-1; 9 bases agree with TRBD2. The germline gives CDR1 DFQATT, CDR2 SNEGSKA (reference sequence). V shed 5 bases, J shed 7 bases, and the junction held 2 bases outside the gene matches. CDR3 size: 12 residues. The CDR3 DNA is TGCAGTGCTCAACTAGCGGGCGGGGAGCTGTTTTTT. Encoded protein: CSAQLAGGELFF.

V is TRBV7-2 and J is TRBJ2-1; the match to TRBD2 covers 7 bases. The CDR3 is 12 residues long. Germline V gene lookup returns CDR1 SGHTA and CDR2 FQGNSA. After removal of 4 bases from V and 11 bases from J, the junction contained 5 bases not matched to a gene. DNA of the CDR3: TGTGCCAGCAGCTCCCGGGGGGTTAAGCAGTTCTTC. The encoded protein is CASSSRGVKQFF.

This clonotype was recorded a few times. V is TRBV28 and J is TRBJ1-1, with a weak D call TRBD1 (6 bases). This CDR3 region has 13 residues. V shed 1 base and J shed 5 bases, with 8 bases lying between them. CDR1 is MDHEN and CDR2 is SYDVKM in the germline V gene. The CDR3 loop reads CASSLLGATEAFF. CDR3 coding DNA: TGTGCCAGCAGTTTATTGGGGGCGACTGAAGCTTTCTTT.

This clonotype was seen many times. The chain couples TRBV28 to TRBJ2-2; 9 bases match TRBD2. J lost 7 bases, V lost 7 bases, and 10 bases had no gene match. This CDR3 has 15 amino acids. The germline CDR1 and CDR2 sequences are MDHEN and SYDVKM. The DNA for the CDR3 is TGTGCCAGCACTCTTGCGGGAGGGCCCAACGGGGAGCTGTTTTTT. Translating it yields CASTLAGGPNGELFF.

V gene TRBV5-6 combines with J gene TRBJ2-7; D is perhaps TRBD1 (6 bases). The V gene lost 1 base and the J gene lost 2 bases, with 16 bases spanning the gap. Germline values: CDR1 SGHDT, CDR2 YYEEEE. The CDR3 covers 16 residues. In nucleotides, the CDR3 is TGTGCCAGCAGCTTGAATGGGGGCGCTTTTGCCTACGAGCAGTACTTC. It specifies CASSLNGGAFAYEQYF.

The table lists this clonotype with many counts. The chain has TRBV5-1 and TRBJ2-3; 7 bases are a match to TRBD1. Germline V gives CDR1 SGHRS, CDR2 YFSETQ. CDR3 length equals 16 residues. V shed 2 bases and J 2 bases; nucleotides not matched to a gene: 8. DNA for the CDR3: TGCGCCAGCAGCTTCCCGACAGGGACCCCCACAGATACGCAGTATTTT. It yields the protein CASSFPTGTPTDTQYF.

This sequence joins TRBV12-3 or TRBV12-4 and TRBJ2-7; no firm D call. This CDR3 spans 15 amino acids. V was pared by 3 bases and J by 0 bases, with 12 bases between. This CDR3 reads CASSLGSPSSYEQYF. The CDR3 nucleotides are TGTGCCAGCAGTTTGGGGTCCCCGAGCTCCTACGAGCAGTACTTC.

This rearrangement joins TRBV20-1 to TRBJ1-1; D not resolved. This CDR3 has 13 amino acids. Germline CDR1 reads DFQATT; CDR2 reads SNEGSKA (reference sequence). The CDR3 sequence is CALGFGRSTEAFF. CDR3 DNA sequence: TGCGCCCTCGGGTTCGGACGGAGCACTGAAGCTTTCTTT.

The CDR3 region has the DNA TGCGCCAGCAGCTTCGAGTTGGGCGGGGGGCAGAGTAATGAGCAGTTCTTC. Its protein product is CASSFELGGGQSNEQFF. The chain uses TRBV5-1 and TRBJ2-1; 8 bases match TRBD2. Germline values: CDR1 SGHRS, CDR2 YFSETQ. The length of the CDR3 is 17 residues. After removal of 2 bases from V and 7 bases from J, the junction contained 14 bases not matched to a gene.

This clonotype was seen a handful of times. The chain employs TRBV29-1 and TRBJ2-2; D tentatively reads TRBD1 or TRBD2 (5 bases each). This CDR3 contains 15 residues. V was shortened by 2 bases and J by 6 bases, with 16 bases between the two germline ends. Looked up from germline, CDR1 is SQVTM and CDR2 is ANQGSEA. The CDR3 spells CSVESRGRDPGELFF. CDR3 DNA: TGCAGCGTTGAAAGCCGGGGCAGGGACCCCGGGGAGCTGTTTTTT.

This clonotype has a count of ten or more. This chain joins TRBV7-2 and TRBJ1-2; D is uncertain. Looked up from germline, CDR1 is SGHTA and CDR2 is FQGNSA. V shed 3 bases and J shed 5 bases, with 10 bases lying between them. The CDR3 totals 13 residues. CDR3 amino acids: CASSFPRGYGYTF. CDR3 DNA sequence: TGTGCCAGCAGCTTCCCCCGGGGATATGGCTACACCTTC. The complete variable domain, with remaining parts taken from reference TRBV7-2 and TRBJ1-2, reads GAGVSQSPSNKVTEKGKDVELRCDPISGHTALYWYRQSLGQGLEFLIYFQGNSAPDKSGLPSDRFSAERTGGSVSTLTIQRTQQEDSAVYLCASSFPRGYGYTFGSGTRLTVV.

This clonotype occurred many times. This chain uses TRBV12-3 or TRBV12-4 with TRBJ2-5, with TRBD2 matching 10 bases. The J segment lost 6 bases and the V segment lost 2 bases, leaving 15 bases of the junction unmatched. CDR3 length: 18 amino acids. CDR3 loop: CASSLKGRSGGDRQTQYF. The DNA of the CDR3 is TGTGCCAGCAGTTTAAAGGGGAGGAGCGGGGGGGACCGCCAGACCCAGTACTTC.

This clonotype was observed a handful of times. V usage is TRBV29-1 and J usage is TRBJ1-6; a weak D match, TRBD1 (6 bases). Germline CDR1 SQVTM, CDR2 ANQGSEA. This CDR3 is built from 13 residues. Trimming stripped 4 bases from V and 10 bases from J, with 14 bases between. This chain's CDR3 is CSVAVQGYSPLHF. CDR3 coding DNA: TGCAGCGTTGCAGTACAGGGATACTCACCCCTCCACTTT.

This chain joins TRBV7-6 and TRBJ2-7, with unresolved D. The CDR3 consists of 17 residues. Germline V gives CDR1 SGHVS, CDR2 FNYEAQ. V lost 3 bases, J lost 7 bases, and 25 bases lay in between. The CDR3 loop reads CASSFPSSGGTAREQYF. For the CDR3, the DNA is TGTGCCAGCAGCTTTCCTTCGTCGGGCGGTACCGCTCGTGAGCAGTACTTC. Full variable domain (remainder filled in from reference TRBV7-6 and TRBJ2-7): GAGVSQSPRYKVTKRGQDVALRCDPISGHVSLYWYRQALGQGPEFLTYFNYEAQQDKSGLPNDRFSAERPEGSISTLTIQRTEQRDSAMYRCASSFPSSGGTAREQYFGPGTRLTVT.

This clonotype has at least ten counts. The genes are TRBV7-2 and TRBJ1-2; D call uncertain. The V end lost 1 base, the J end lost 4 bases, and 7 bases lay between the germline ends. The CDR3 contains 13 residues. Germline values: CDR1 SGHTA, CDR2 FQGNSA. DNA of the CDR3: TGTGCCAGCAGCTTAGAACGGCGCTATGGCTACACCTTC. Amino acid sequence: CASSLERRYGYTF.

The V gene is TRBV7-9, the J gene TRBJ2-7; perhaps TRBD2 as D (6 bases). The CDR3 contains 13 residues. V lost 6 bases and J lost 7, with 16 bases in between. Germline CDR1 is SEHNR and CDR2 is FQNEAQ (reference sequence). CDR3 DNA: TGTGCCAGCAGTCCGGGAGAGGGGAGGGAGCAGTACTTC. This sequence encodes CASSPGEGREQYF.

This clonotype was counted ten times or more. The J gene is TRBJ2-7, the V gene TRBV7-8; 8 bases map to TRBD1. Germline values: CDR1 SGHVS, CDR2 FQNEAQ. The CDR3 is made up of 15 amino acids. The trim removed 5 bases at V and 3 bases at J, leaving 9 bases unmatched. The CDR3 spells CASSPEDRVIYEQYF. CDR3 DNA sequence: TGTGCCAGCAGCCCCGAGGACAGGGTCATCTACGAGCAGTACTTC.

This clonotype has a handful of counts. The chain joins TRBV19 to TRBJ1-5; no clear D. V lost 3 bases and J 0 bases, leaving 9 bases between the germline ends. This CDR3 is built from 15 residues. The V gene's germline CDR1 is LNHDA and CDR2 SQIVND (reference sequence). DNA for the CDR3: TGTGCCAGTAGTATCTCTCAGATTAGCAATCAGCCCCAGCATTTT. Protein product: CASSISQISNQPQHF.

V usage is TRBV25-1 and J usage is TRBJ2-3, with 7 nucleotides matching TRBD1. With V trimmed by 6 bases and J by 2 bases, 5 bases remained unmatched. The CDR3 has 14 residues. Germline CDR1 and CDR2: MGHDK and SYGVNS. CDR3 DNA sequence: TGTGCCAGCAGCTCACAGGGGATCACAGATACGCAGTATTTT. It yields the protein CASSSQGITDTQYF.

This clonotype was seen a few times. This chain links TRBV20-1 with TRBJ1-4, with D tentatively TRBD1 (5 bases). This CDR3 region has 15 residues. Germline CDR1 reads DFQATT; CDR2 reads SNEGSKA (reference sequence). Trimming removed 6 bases from V and 8 bases from J, with 22 bases in between. CDR3 protein: CSAFPETGTLEKLFF. CDR3 coding DNA: TGCAGTGCCTTCCCTGAAACCGGGACGCTAGAAAAACTGTTTTTT.

This clonotype came up many times. This sequence joins TRBV7-2 and TRBJ1-2, with D perhaps TRBD1 (6 bases). V was clipped by 5 bases and J by 0 bases, with 16 bases between them. CDR1 SGHTA and CDR2 FQGNSA come from the germline V gene. The CDR3 totals 16 residues. CDR3 sequence reads: CASSAQGQRSNYGYTF. The CDR3 nucleotides read TGTGCCAGCAGCGCTCAAGGACAGAGATCTAACTATGGCTACACCTTC.

This clonotype was observed a handful of times. The chain recombines TRBV4-3 with TRBJ1-4, with unresolved D. Trimming removed 3 bases from V and 11 bases from J, with 13 bases in between. CDR1 and CDR2 from the germline V gene are LGHNA and YSLEER. This CDR3 has 13 residues. The CDR3 DNA follows: TGCGCCAGCAGCCAGTTGGAGGGCGGGAAACTGTTTTTT. This gives the protein CASSQLEGGKLFF.

This clonotype showed up many times. The gene calls are TRBV4-3 and TRBJ2-7; no clear D. Germline V gene data show CDR1 as LGHNA and CDR2 as YSLEER. The length of the CDR3 is 12 residues. Trimming stripped 0 bases from V and 6 bases from J, with 6 bases between. This chain's CDR3 is CASSQDYSEQYF. The CDR3, as DNA: TGCGCCAGCAGCCAAGATTATAGCGAGCAGTACTTC.

V gene TRBV12-3 or TRBV12-4 combines with J gene TRBJ2-1; no definite D call. This CDR3 has 12 residues. V was trimmed by 6 bases and J by 7 bases, leaving 10 bases between them. CDR3 bases: TGTGCCAGCAGGTTCTCAGTAAATGAGCAGTTCTTC. Translating it yields CASRFSVNEQFF.

There are a few counts of this clonotype. This chain uses TRBV29-1 with TRBJ2-7; D unresolved. In germline, CDR1 is SQVTM, CDR2 ANQGSEA. V dropped 4 bases and J dropped 4 bases, with 17 bases sitting between them. This CDR3 is built from 14 residues. The CDR3 is CSVVRAGSPYEQYF. CDR3 sequence (DNA): TGCAGCGTTGTAAGGGCTGGCAGTCCATACGAGCAGTACTTC.

At least ten counts were recorded for this clonotype. This chain joins TRBV7-9 and TRBJ2-2, with 9 bases fitting TRBD2. With V trimmed by 2 bases and J by 3 bases, 4 bases remained unmatched. Germline V gene lookup returns CDR1 SEHNR and CDR2 FQNEAQ (reference sequence). The CDR3 sequence is 16 residues long. The CDR3 sequence: CASSLRVAGDTGELFF. In DNA, the CDR3 is TGTGCCAGCAGCTTAAGGGTAGCGGGGGACACCGGGGAGCTGTTTTTT.

This clonotype was recorded at least ten times. V usage is TRBV7-2 and J usage is TRBJ2-3; a possible D gene is TRBD2 (6 bases). Trimming removed 8 bases at V and 4 bases at J, with 22 bases between. The CDR3 is 16 residues long. Germline-derived CDR1 and CDR2 are SGHTA and FQGNSA. CDR3 loop: CASPKSGSRGADTQYF. The CDR3, as DNA: TGTGCCAGCCCCAAGTCGGGTTCGCGGGGAGCAGATACGCAGTATTTT.

The chain links TRBV12-3 or TRBV12-4 to TRBJ2-7; possibly TRBD2 for D (7 bases). The V end lost 7 bases, the J end lost 2 bases, and 15 bases lay between the germline ends. The CDR3 spans 14 residues. The CDR3 DNA reads as TGTGCCAGCACTCGAAGGGGGGGTCCCTACGAGCAGTACTTC. Amino acids: CASTRRGGPYEQYF.